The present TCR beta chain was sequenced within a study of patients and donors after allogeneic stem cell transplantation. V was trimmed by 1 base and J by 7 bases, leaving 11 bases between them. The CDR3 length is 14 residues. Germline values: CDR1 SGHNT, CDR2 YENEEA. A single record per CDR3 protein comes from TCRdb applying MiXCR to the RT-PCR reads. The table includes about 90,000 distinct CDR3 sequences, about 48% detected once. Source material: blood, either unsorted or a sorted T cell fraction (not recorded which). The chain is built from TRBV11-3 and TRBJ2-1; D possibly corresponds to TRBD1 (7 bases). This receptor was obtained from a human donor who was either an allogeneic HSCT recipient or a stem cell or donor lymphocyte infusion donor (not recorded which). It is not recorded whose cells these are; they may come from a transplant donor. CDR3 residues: CASSLAPGGNEQFF. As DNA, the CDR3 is TGTGCCAGCAGCTTAGCTCCAGGGGGGAATGAGCAGTTCTTC.